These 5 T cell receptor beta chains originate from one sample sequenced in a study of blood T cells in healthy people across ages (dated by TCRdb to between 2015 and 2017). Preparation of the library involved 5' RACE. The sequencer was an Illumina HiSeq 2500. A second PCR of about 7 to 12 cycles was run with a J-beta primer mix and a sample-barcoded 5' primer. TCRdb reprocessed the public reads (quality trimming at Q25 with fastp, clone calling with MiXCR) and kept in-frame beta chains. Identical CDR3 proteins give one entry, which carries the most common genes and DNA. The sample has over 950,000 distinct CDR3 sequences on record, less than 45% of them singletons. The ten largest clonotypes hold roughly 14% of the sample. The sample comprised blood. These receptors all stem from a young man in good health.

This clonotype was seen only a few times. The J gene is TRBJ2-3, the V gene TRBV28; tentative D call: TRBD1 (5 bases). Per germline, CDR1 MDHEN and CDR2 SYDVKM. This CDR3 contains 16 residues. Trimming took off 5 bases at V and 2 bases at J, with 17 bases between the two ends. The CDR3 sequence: CASSPPTGSFTDTQYF. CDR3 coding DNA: TGTGCCAGCAGTCCCCCCACAGGTTCTTTCACAGATACGCAGTATTTT.

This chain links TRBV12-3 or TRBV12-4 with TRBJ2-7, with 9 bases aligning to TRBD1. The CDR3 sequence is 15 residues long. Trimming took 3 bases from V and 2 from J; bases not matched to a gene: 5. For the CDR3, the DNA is TGTGCCAGCAGTTTTACCGGGACAGGGACCTACGAGCAGTACTTC. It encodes CASSFTGTGTYEQYF.

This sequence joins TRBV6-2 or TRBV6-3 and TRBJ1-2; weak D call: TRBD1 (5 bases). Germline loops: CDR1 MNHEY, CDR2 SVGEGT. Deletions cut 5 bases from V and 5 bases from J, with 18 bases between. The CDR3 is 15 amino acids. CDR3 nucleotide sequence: TGTGCCAGCAGTCTCCCCCCGGGACTCTCGTATGGCTACACCTTC. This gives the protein CASSLPPGLSYGYTF.

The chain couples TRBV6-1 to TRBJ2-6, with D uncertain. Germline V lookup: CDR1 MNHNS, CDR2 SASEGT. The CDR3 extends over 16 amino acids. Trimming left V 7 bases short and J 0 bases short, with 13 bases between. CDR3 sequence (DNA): TGTGCCAGCAAGGACGCCTCGTTCTCTGGGGCCAACGTCCTGACTTTC. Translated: CASKDASFSGANVLTF.

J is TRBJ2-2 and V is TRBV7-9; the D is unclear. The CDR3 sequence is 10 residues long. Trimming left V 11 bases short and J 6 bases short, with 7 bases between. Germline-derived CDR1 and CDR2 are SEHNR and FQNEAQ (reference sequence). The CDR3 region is CAGVSGELFF. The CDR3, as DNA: TGTGCCGGGGTATCCGGGGAGCTGTTTTTT.